The 21 T cell receptor beta chains below come from one sample, sequenced in a study of cytomegalovirus exposure and HLA in healthy donors. In the PCR, 60 Vbeta and 13 Jbeta primers were used. The table came from immunoSEQ multiplex PCR; TCRdb's copy has only in-frame clones and leaves some out. The repertoire shows around 120,000 clones; the top ten hold approximately 3.8%. Sequencing was carried out using PBMCs. The receptors come from a man aged 18 to 29 in good health and CMV-seronegative.

V and J are TRBV19 and TRBJ2-5; 9 nucleotides match TRBD1. V trimming: 4 bases; J trimming: 4 bases; junction bases outside the gene matches: 4. CDR3 length equals 14 residues. Germline V gene sequence: CDR1 LNHDA, CDR2 SQIVND (reference sequence). The CDR3 sequence: CASSTGTGRETQYF. The CDR3 DNA reads TGTGCCAGTAGTACCGGGACAGGGAGAGAGACCCAGTACTTC.

The V and J genes are TRBV6-5 and TRBJ1-2, with 11 bases that match TRBD1. V lost 4 bases, J lost 5 bases, and 3 bases stayed unmatched. CDR1 and CDR2 from the germline V gene are MNHEY and SVGAGI. The CDR3 covers 14 residues. The CDR3 loop reads CASSLDRGRYGYTF. The CDR3 region has the DNA TGTGCCAGCAGTTTGGACAGGGGGCGTTATGGCTACACCTTC.

The V gene is TRBV19, the J gene TRBJ2-1, with 10 positions matching TRBD1. With 5 bases clipped from V and 7 bases from J, the junction kept 8 bases outside the gene matches. The germline V gene encodes CDR1 LNHDA and CDR2 SQIVND (reference sequence). The CDR3 is 15 amino acids. This chain's CDR3 is CASSDRDRGLNEQFF. The CDR3 DNA is TGTGCCAGTAGTGACCGGGACAGGGGATTGAATGAGCAGTTCTTC.

This rearrangement joins TRBV7-9 to TRBJ2-7; D might be TRBD2 (5 bases). CDR1 is SEHNR, CDR2 FQNEAQ, per germline (reference sequence). Between the trimmed V and J ends, which lost 2 bases and 3 bases, there was a span of 14 bases. The CDR3 is 15 residues long. The CDR3 DNA reads TGTGCCAGCAGCTTAAAGGTTGGACTGGACTACGAGCAGTACTTC. Amino acid sequence: CASSLKVGLDYEQYF.

The chain uses TRBV30 and TRBJ1-3; no reliable D call. Germline CDR1 is GTSNPN and CDR2 is SVGIG (reference sequence). V was trimmed by 2 bases and J by 0 bases, leaving 5 bases between them. The CDR3 extends over 13 amino acids. Here the CDR3 reads CAWSSLSGNTIYF. The CDR3 DNA follows: TGTGCCTGGAGTTCCCTCTCTGGAAACACCATATATTTT.

This chain joins TRBV7-2 and TRBJ2-5; 7 nucleotides agree with TRBD2. Trimming at V came to 6 bases and at J to 2 bases, leaving 6 bases not matched to a gene. CDR1 and CDR2 from the germline V gene are SGHTA and FQGNSA. There are 14 residues in the CDR3. The CDR3 is CASRFAGEQETQYF. DNA of the CDR3: TGTGCCAGCAGGTTCGCGGGGGAGCAAGAGACCCAGTACTTC.

The J gene is TRBJ1-2, the V gene TRBV4-1, with TRBD1 matching over 7 bases. Germline trimming cut 3 bases from V and 2 bases from J; bases unmatched to any gene: 9. There are 16 residues in the CDR3. Germline CDR1 MGHRA, CDR2 YSYEKL. As DNA, the CDR3 is TGCGCCAGCAGCCAGAGACTCCGGGACAGCAACTATGGCTACACCTTC. It specifies CASSQRLRDSNYGYTF.

This sequence joins TRBV5-6 and TRBJ2-7, with D possibly being TRBD2 (6 bases). CDR3 length: 15 residues. V dropped 3 bases and J dropped 3 bases, with 16 bases sitting between them. Germline V gene lookup returns CDR1 SGHDT and CDR2 YYEEEE. The CDR3 loop reads CASSYPRAGHYEQYF. The CDR3 bases are TGTGCCAGCAGCTACCCCCGCGCGGGGCACTACGAGCAGTACTTC.

The V call is TRBV18, the J call TRBJ2-1; 7 nucleotides line up with TRBD2. V lost 4 bases to trimming and J lost 4 bases; unmatched junction nucleotides: 7. CDR1 and CDR2 (germline): KGHSH, LQKENI. This CDR3 contains 15 residues. This CDR3 reads CASSRTGTIYNEQFF. CDR3 bases: TGTGCCAGCTCACGGACCGGGACTATTTACAATGAGCAGTTCTTC. Together with reference TRBV18 and TRBJ2-1, the CDR3 gives the full variable domain: NAGVMQNPRHLVRRRGQEARLRCSPMKGHSHVYWYRQLPEEGLKFMVYLQKENIIDESGMPKERFSAEFPKEGPSILRIQQVVRGDSAAYFCASSRTGTIYNEQFFGPGTRLTVL.

Regarding this clone: Other nucleotide sequences in the sample specify the same CDR3. The V and J genes are TRBV9 and TRBJ1-2; TRBD1 aligns across 8 bases. The CDR3 spans 15 residues. The ends lost 0 bases at V and 1 base at J; junction bases unmatched: 2. Germline loops: CDR1 SGDLS, CDR2 YYNGEE. The CDR3 spells CASSVATGGNYGYTF. The DNA of the CDR3 is TGTGCCAGCAGCGTAGCTACAGGGGGTAACTATGGCTACACCTTC.

The J gene is TRBJ1-3, the V gene TRBV9; D is undetermined. The DNA end is a closer match to TRBJ2-2, so the J assignment may be wrong. Germline values: CDR1 SGDLS, CDR2 YYNGEE. The length of the CDR3 is 12 residues. The CDR3 loop reads CASSPNTGELFF. CDR3 bases: TGTGCCAGCAGCCCAAACACCGGGGAGCTGTTTTTT.

This chain connects TRBV9 to TRBJ1-1; D is undetermined. Germline CDR1 is SGDLS and CDR2 is YYNGEE. V gave up 0 bases and J gave up 0 bases, with 9 bases separating them. The CDR3 loop spans 15 amino acids. CDR3 in DNA: TGTGCCAGCAGCGTAGAACCGGGGATGAACACTGAAGCTTTCTTT. It specifies CASSVEPGMNTEAFF.

The chain carries TRBV2 and TRBJ1-6; no reliable D call. Germline V lookup: CDR1 SNHLY, CDR2 FYNNEI. The CDR3 has 16 amino acids. Trimming removed 1 base from V and 7 bases from J, with 14 bases in between. CDR3 in amino acids: CASSEGVVRGNSPLHF. The CDR3 DNA follows: TGTGCCAGCAGTGAAGGGGTGGTCAGAGGGAATTCACCCCTCCACTTT.

This chain joins TRBV19 and TRBJ1-2; D not resolved. Looked up from germline, CDR1 is LNHDA and CDR2 is SQIVND (reference sequence). The ends were cut back, 6 bases at V and 8 bases at J, with 16 bases in the middle. The length of the CDR3 is 13 residues. The CDR3, as DNA: TGTGCCAGTAGGCCCCCCCTCGGTCGGGGCTACACCTTC. As protein: CASRPPLGRGYTF.

The CDR3 sequence: CASSPNKAPYNEQFF. CDR3 DNA sequence: TGTGCCAGCAGCCCGAACAAAGCGCCCTACAATGAGCAGTTCTTC. The chain joins TRBV7-2 to TRBJ2-1; D ambiguous. The CDR3 contains 15 residues. Trimming pared 5 bases from V and 2 bases from J, leaving 13 bases between. Germline CDR1 SGHTA, CDR2 FQGNSA.

CDR3 DNA sequence: TGTGCCAGCAGTGAATTGGGGCCAGGGGGCTACTCCTACGAGCAGTACTTC. Translating it yields CASSELGPGGYSYEQYF. The chain links TRBV6-1 to TRBJ2-7, with 8 bases identical to TRBD1. Germline trimming cut 2 bases from V and 0 bases from J; bases unmatched to any gene: 9. In germline, CDR1 is MNHNS, CDR2 SASEGT. This CDR3 spans 17 amino acids.

The V gene is TRBV13, the J gene TRBJ2-5; TRBD2 is a possible D gene (5 bases). This CDR3 has 16 residues. Germline CDR1 and CDR2: PRHDT and FYEKMQ (reference sequence). V dropped 4 bases and J dropped 6 bases, with 21 bases sitting between them. The CDR3 sequence is CASSSLGSATSQTQYF. The DNA of the CDR3 is TGTGCCAGCAGCTCCTTGGGATCAGCAACTAGTCAGACCCAGTACTTC.

The chain recombines TRBV7-9 with TRBJ2-5; D is possibly TRBD1 (6 bases). V was clipped by 1 base and J by 3 bases, with 9 bases between them. The CDR3 is 14 residues long. Looked up from germline, CDR1 is SEHNR and CDR2 is FQNEAQ (reference sequence). CDR3 DNA: TGTGCCAGCAGCTTAGGGACAGTCAAAGAGACCCAGTACTTC. Translating gives CASSLGTVKETQYF.

The chain links TRBV20-1 to TRBJ2-1, with a possible D match to TRBD2 (6 bases). From germline, CDR1 is DFQATT and CDR2 SNEGSKA (reference sequence). Trimming shortened V by 1 base and J by 9 bases, and 7 bases separated the two germline ends. The CDR3 consists of 11 residues. The CDR3 protein is CSARGGAEQFF. The CDR3 bases are TGCAGTGCTAGAGGCGGGGCTGAGCAGTTCTTC.

This CDR3 is CASSFAGGGNQPQHF. For the CDR3, the DNA is TGTGCCAGCAGCTTTGCAGGGGGTGGCAATCAGCCCCAGCATTTT. V and J are TRBV7-2 and TRBJ1-5; 7 bases line up with TRBD1. This CDR3 is 15 amino acids long. J gave up 2 bases and V 3 bases, and 4 bases lay outside the gene matches. Germline V lookup: CDR1 SGHTA, CDR2 FQGNSA.

The V call is TRBV4-1, the J call TRBJ2-3; 10 bases line up with TRBD2. The length of the CDR3 is 17 residues. The V and J ends lost 4 bases and 4 bases, in that order; junction bases with no gene match: 11. Germline CDR1 reads MGHRA; CDR2 reads YSYEKL. In nucleotides, the CDR3 is TGCGCCAGCAGCCTCCCAAGTAGCGGGAGGACCTCAGATACGCAGTATTTT. Protein product: CASSLPSSGRTSDTQYF.